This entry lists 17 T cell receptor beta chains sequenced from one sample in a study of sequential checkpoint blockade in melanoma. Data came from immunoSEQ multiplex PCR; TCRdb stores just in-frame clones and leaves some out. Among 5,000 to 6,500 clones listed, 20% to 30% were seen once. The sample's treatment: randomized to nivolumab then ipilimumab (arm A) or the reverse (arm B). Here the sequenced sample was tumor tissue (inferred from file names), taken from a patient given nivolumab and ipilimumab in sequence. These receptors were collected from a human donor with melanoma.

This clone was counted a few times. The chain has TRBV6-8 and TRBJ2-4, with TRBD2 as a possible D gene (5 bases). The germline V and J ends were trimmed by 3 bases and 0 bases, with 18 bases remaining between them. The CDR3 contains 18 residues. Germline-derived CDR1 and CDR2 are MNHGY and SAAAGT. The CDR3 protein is CASSYRSSDLLAKNIQYF. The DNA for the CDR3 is TGTGCCAGCAGTTATCGTTCATCGGACTTACTAGCCAAAAACATTCAGTACTTC.

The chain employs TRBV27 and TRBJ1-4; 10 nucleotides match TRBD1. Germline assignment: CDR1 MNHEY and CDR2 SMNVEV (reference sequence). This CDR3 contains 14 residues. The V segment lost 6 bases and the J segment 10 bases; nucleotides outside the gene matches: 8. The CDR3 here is CASRGQGPQGKLFF. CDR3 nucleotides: TGTGCCAGCAGGGGACAGGGGCCTCAGGGAAAACTGTTTTTT. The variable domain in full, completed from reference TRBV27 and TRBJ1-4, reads EAQVTQNPRYLITVTGKKLTVTCSQNMNHEYMSWYRQDPGLGLRQIYYSMNVEVTDKGDVPEGYKVSRKEKRNFPLILESPSPNQTSLYFCASRGQGPQGKLFFGSGTQLSVL.

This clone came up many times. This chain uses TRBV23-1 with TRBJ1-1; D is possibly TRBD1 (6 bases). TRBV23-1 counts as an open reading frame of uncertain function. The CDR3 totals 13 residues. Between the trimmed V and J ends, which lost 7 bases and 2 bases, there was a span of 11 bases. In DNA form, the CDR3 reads TGCGCCAGCATCGGACAGAGTAACACTGAAGCTTTCTTT. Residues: CASIGQSNTEAFF.

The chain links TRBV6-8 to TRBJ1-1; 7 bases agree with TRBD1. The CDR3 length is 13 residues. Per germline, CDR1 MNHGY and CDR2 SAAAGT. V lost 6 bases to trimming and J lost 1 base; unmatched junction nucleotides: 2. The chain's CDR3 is CASRKGANTEAFF. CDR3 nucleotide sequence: TGTGCCAGCAGAAAGGGGGCGAACACTGAAGCTTTCTTT.

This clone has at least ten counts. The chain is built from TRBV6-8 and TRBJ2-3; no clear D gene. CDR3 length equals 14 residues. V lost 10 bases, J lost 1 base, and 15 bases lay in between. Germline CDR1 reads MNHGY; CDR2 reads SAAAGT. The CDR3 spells CAISTPSRTDTQYF. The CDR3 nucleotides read TGTGCCATCAGCACCCCAAGCCGCACAGATACGCAGTATTTT.

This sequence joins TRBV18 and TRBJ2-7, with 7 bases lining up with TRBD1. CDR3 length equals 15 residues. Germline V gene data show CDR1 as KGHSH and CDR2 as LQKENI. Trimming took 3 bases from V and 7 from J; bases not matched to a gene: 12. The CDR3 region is CASSPLEGAENEQYF. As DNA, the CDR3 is TGTGCCAGCTCACCCCTTGAGGGGGCGGAAAATGAGCAGTACTTC.

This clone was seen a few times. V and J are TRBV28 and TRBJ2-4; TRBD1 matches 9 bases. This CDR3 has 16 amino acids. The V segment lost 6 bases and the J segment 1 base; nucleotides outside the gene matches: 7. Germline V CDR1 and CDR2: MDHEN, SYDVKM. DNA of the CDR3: TGTGCCAGCAGCCCAGGGACAGGGTCGGCCAAAAACATTCAGTACTTC. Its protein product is CASSPGTGSAKNIQYF.

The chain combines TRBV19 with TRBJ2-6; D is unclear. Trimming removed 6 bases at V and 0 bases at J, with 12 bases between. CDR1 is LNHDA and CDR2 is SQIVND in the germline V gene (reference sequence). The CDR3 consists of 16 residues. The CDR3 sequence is CASRRASSSGANVLTF. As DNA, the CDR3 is TGTGCCAGTAGACGGGCATCCTCCTCTGGGGCCAACGTCCTGACTTTC. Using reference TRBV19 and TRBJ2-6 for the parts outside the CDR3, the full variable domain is DGGITQSPKYLFRKEGQNVTLSCEQNLNHDAMYWYRQDPGQGLRLIYYSQIVNDFQKGDIAEGYSVSREKKESFPLTVTSAQKNPTAFYLCASRRASSSGANVLTFGAGSRLTVL.

The CDR3 nucleotides read TGTGCCACCAGAGGGACAGGTCCTGGTGGAAACATTCAGTACTTC. It codes for CATRGTGPGGNIQYF. The chain has TRBV15 and TRBJ2-4; the match to TRBD1 covers 8 bases. CDR3 size: 15 residues. V lost 6 bases and J lost 6; bases outside the gene matches: 10. In germline, CDR1 is LNHNV, CDR2 YYDKDF (reference sequence).

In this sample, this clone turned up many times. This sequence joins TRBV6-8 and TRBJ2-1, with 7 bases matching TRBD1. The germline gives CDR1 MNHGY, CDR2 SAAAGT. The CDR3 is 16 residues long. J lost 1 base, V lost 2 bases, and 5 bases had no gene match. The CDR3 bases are TGTGCCAGCAGTTACCCGGGACAGAAATCCTACAATGAGCAGTTCTTC. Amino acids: CASSYPGQKSYNEQFF.

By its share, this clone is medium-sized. The CDR3 sequence is CASSEARPGASGRAGQYF. Here the CDR3 DNA reads TGTGCCAGCAGTGAAGCCCGCCCCGGGGCTAGCGGGAGGGCCGGGCAGTACTTC. V gene TRBV6-1 combines with J gene TRBJ2-7; 12 nucleotides match TRBD2. From germline, CDR1 is MNHNS and CDR2 SASEGT. This CDR3 contains 18 residues. Unmatched junction bases numbered 15, after V lost 0 bases and J lost 9 bases.

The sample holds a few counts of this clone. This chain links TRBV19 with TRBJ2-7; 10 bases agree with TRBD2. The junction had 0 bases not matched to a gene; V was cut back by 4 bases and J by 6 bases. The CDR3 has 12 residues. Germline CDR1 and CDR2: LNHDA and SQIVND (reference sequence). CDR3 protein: CASSTSGSEQYF. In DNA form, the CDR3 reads TGTGCCAGTAGTACTAGCGGGAGCGAGCAGTACTTC.

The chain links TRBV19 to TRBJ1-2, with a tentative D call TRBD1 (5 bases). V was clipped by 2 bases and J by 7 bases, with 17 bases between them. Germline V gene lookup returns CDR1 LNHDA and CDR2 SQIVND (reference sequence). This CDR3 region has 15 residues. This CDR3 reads CASSIPPQGASGYTF. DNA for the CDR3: TGTGCCAGTAGTATACCTCCGCAGGGAGCTAGTGGCTACACCTTC.

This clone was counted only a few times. CDR3 region: CASSLTVKNIQYF. DNA of the CDR3: TGTGCCAGCAGTTTAACAGTCAAAAACATTCAGTACTTC. The chain couples TRBV28 to TRBJ2-4, with D uncertain. Deletions cut 2 bases from V and 3 bases from J, with 5 bases between. CDR3 length: 13 residues. Germline-derived CDR1 and CDR2 are MDHEN and SYDVKM.

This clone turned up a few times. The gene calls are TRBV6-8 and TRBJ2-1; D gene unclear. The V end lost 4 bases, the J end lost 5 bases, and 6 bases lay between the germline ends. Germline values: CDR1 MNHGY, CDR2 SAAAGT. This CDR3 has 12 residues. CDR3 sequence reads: CASSWSNNEQFF. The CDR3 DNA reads TGTGCCAGCAGTTGGAGTAACAATGAGCAGTTCTTC.

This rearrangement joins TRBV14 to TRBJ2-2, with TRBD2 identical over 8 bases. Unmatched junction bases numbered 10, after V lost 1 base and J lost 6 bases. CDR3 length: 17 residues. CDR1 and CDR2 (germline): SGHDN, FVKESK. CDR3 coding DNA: TGTGCCAGCAGCCAAGTAGGACTAGCAATTTTTTCCGGGGAGCTGTTTTTT. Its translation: CASSQVGLAIFSGELFF.

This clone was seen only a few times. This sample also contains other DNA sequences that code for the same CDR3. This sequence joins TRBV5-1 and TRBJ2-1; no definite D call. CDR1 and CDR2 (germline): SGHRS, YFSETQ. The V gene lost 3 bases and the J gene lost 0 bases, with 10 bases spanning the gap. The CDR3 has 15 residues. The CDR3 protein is CASSSTTSSYNEQFF. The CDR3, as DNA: TGCGCCAGCAGCTCGACAACGAGCTCCTACAATGAGCAGTTCTTC.